One and the same sample provided the 8 T cell receptor beta chains below, sequenced in a study of human T cells and chemical hapten exposure (dated by TCRdb to the early 2020s). This specimen's time point label, per the study, means: patch test 1, 2 weeks after DPC sensitization. The sample's treatment or condition label is to be understood as: therapeutic diphenylcyclopropenone sensitization with weekly scalp DPC. Receptor libraries were prepared by RACE. These reads were obtained on a NextSeq 500. Through fastp at Q25 and MiXCR, TCRdb rebuilt clones from the public reads, retaining in-frame beta chains. Here each entry gathers all rows of one CDR3 protein and keeps the most common genes and DNA. The sample profile shows roughly 380,000 distinct CDR3 sequences; about 4.4% of them were found once. The ten largest make up about 2.1% of the sample. Sequencing was performed on whole blood, taken in connection with sensitization to the hapten diphenylcyclopropenone (DPC). These receptors were obtained from a woman in her fifties or sixties with alopecia areata. Some clones in this sample may be carry-over from other donors' samples.

In this sample, this clonotype turned up a few times. The genes are TRBV19 and TRBJ2-2; D unclear. Trimming stripped 3 bases from V and 0 bases from J, with 11 bases between. CDR3 length equals 16 residues. Germline CDR1 is LNHDA and CDR2 is SQIVND (reference sequence). CDR3 sequence reads: CASSIFRSANTGELFF. CDR3 in DNA: TGTGCCAGTAGTATCTTCCGCAGCGCGAACACCGGGGAGCTGTTTTTT.

This clonotype was counted at least ten times. The genes are TRBV7-9 and TRBJ2-1; TRBD2 matches at 14 bases. Germline V lookup: CDR1 SEHNR, CDR2 FQNEAQ (reference sequence). The CDR3 covers 15 residues. Trimming cost V 4 bases and J 6 bases; bases outside gene matches: 2. The CDR3 loop is CASSYGLAGGNEQFF. The CDR3 nucleotides read TGTGCCAGCAGCTATGGACTAGCGGGGGGCAATGAGCAGTTCTTC. The whole variable domain, remainder taken from reference TRBV7-9 and TRBJ2-1, is DTGVSQNPRHKITKRGQNVTFRCDPISEHNRLYWYRQTLGQGPEFLTYFQNEAQLEKSRLLSDRFSAERPKGSFSTLEIQRTEQGDSAMYLCASSYGLAGGNEQFFGPGTRLTVL.

The V gene is TRBV7-9, the J gene TRBJ1-6, with 11 bases identical to TRBD1. Germline V gene data show CDR1 as SEHNR and CDR2 as FQNEAQ (reference sequence). V lost 10 bases to trimming and J lost 14 bases; unmatched junction nucleotides: 10. The CDR3 covers 13 residues. CDR3 sequence (DNA): TGTGCCACCTGGGGACAGGGGGACGGGGCCCTCCACTTT. It is translated as CATWGQGDGALHF.

The chain links TRBV7-2 to TRBJ2-3, with a possible D match to TRBD2 (6 bases). Germline V gene data show CDR1 as SGHTA and CDR2 as FQGNSA. The CDR3 loop spans 15 amino acids. V was trimmed by 1 base and J by 2 bases, leaving 10 bases between them. The chain's CDR3 is CASSLVSGHTDTQYF. CDR3 in DNA: TGTGCCAGCAGCTTAGTTAGCGGACACACAGATACGCAGTATTTT.

In this sample, this clonotype turned up many times. The chain combines TRBV3-1 with TRBJ2-1; TRBD2 matches 9 bases. This CDR3 region has 14 residues. Unmatched junction bases numbered 3, after V lost 1 base and J lost 8 bases. Germline V lookup: CDR1 LGHDT, CDR2 YNNKEL (reference sequence). The CDR3: CASSQGGGADEQFF. In nucleotides, the CDR3 is TGTGCCAGCAGCCAAGGCGGGGGGGCCGATGAGCAGTTCTTC.

This clonotype was observed at least ten times. The rearrangement joins TRBV29-1 to TRBJ2-7, with 9 bases lining up with TRBD1. The CDR3 length is 13 residues. CDR1 and CDR2 from the germline V gene are SQVTM and ANQGSEA. With V trimmed by 6 bases and J by 6 bases, 9 bases remained unmatched. This CDR3 reads CSVLTGGGGEQYF. CDR3 coding DNA: TGCAGCGTCCTAACAGGGGGCGGGGGCGAGCAGTACTTC.

This clonotype was counted many times. The J gene is TRBJ1-1, the V gene TRBV1; TRBD1 reflects the table's D call only, with no check against the DNA. TRBV1 is reported as a pseudogene. This CDR3 has 12 residues. The CDR3 DNA reads TGCACCAGCACAGGGGGCGGCACTGAAGCTTTCTTT. Translated, it gives CTSTGGGTEAFF.

There are many counts of this clonotype. This rearrangement joins TRBV12-1 to TRBJ1-6; the table's D call TRBD1 went unverified against the DNA. TRBV12-1 is a pseudogene. The CDR3 sequence is 13 residues long. The CDR3 region has the DNA TGTGCCGGGCCTGACAGGCCCAATTCACCCCTCCACTTT. Translation gives CAGPDRPNSPLHF.